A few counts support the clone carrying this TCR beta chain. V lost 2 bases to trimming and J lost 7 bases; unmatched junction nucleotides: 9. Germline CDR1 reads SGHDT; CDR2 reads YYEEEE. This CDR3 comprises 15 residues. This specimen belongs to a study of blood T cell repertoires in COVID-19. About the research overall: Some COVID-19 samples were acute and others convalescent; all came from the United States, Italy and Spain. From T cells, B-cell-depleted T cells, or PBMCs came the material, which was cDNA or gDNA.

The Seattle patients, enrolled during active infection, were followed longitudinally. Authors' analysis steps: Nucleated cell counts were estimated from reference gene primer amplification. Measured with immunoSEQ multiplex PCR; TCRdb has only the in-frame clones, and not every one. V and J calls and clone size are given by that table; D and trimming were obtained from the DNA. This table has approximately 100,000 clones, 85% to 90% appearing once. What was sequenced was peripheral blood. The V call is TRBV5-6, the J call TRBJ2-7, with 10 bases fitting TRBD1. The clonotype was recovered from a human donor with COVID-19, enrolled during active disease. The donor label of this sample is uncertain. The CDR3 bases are TGTGCCAGCAGCTTAGCCGGGACAGGGGCTGAAGAGCAGTACTTC. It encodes CASSLAGTGAEEQYF.